Each of the 19 T cell receptor beta chains below was sequenced from the same sample in a study of control samples from healthy donors and cancer patients. TCRdb keeps only in-frame clones here, not all; method: immunoSEQ multiplex PCR. The table lists roughly 88,000 clones, around four fifths of them singletons. What was sequenced was blood. These receptors were obtained from a man under 40 in good health.

The chain recombines TRBV5-4 with TRBJ1-1; D perhaps matches TRBD1 (6 bases). Trimming took off 3 bases at V and 1 base at J, with 7 bases between the two ends. This CDR3 is 13 amino acids long. CDR1 SGHNT and CDR2 YYREEE come from the germline V gene (reference sequence). The CDR3 sequence is CASSSGQNTEAFF. CDR3 in DNA: TGTGCCAGCAGCTCGGGACAGAACACTGAAGCTTTCTTT. The full variable domain, in which reference TRBV5-4 and TRBJ1-1 provide the parts outside the CDR3, is ETGVTQSPTHLIKTRGQQVTLRCSSQSGHNTVSWYQQALGQGPQFIFQYYREEENGRGNFPPRFSGLQFPNYSSELNVNALELDDSALYLCASSSGQNTEAFFGQGTRLTVV.

This clone appeared a single time. The V gene is TRBV24-1, the J gene TRBJ2-3; D remains unclear. The CDR3 has 18 residues. Germline loops: CDR1 KGHDR, CDR2 SFDVKD. The germline V and J ends were trimmed by 1 base and 0 bases, with 16 bases remaining between them. CDR3: CATSDFLAETFSTDTQYF. Here the CDR3 DNA reads TGTGCCACCAGTGATTTTTTGGCAGAGACTTTTAGCACAGATACGCAGTATTTT.

The chain couples TRBV29-1 to TRBJ1-1; TRBD1 agrees at 7 bases. Losses at the gene ends were 7 bases for V and 6 bases for J; bases not matched to a gene: 8. CDR1 is SQVTM, CDR2 ANQGSEA, per germline. CDR3 length equals 12 residues. The CDR3 coding sequence is TGCAGCGGGGACTTAGGGGGCGCTGAAGCTTTCTTT. It yields the protein CSGDLGGAEAFF.

V gene TRBV11-2 combines with J gene TRBJ2-3, with a possible D match to TRBD1 (6 bases). The CDR3 runs 15 residues. The germline gives CDR1 SGHAT, CDR2 FQNNGV. Trimming took off 3 bases at V and 5 bases at J, with 15 bases between the two ends. CDR3 DNA sequence: TGTGCCAGCAGCTTTTCTGGACAGTTTCTAGATACGCAGTATTTT. This encodes CASSFSGQFLDTQYF. Combining the CDR3 with reference TRBV11-2 and TRBJ2-3 gives the whole variable domain EAGVAQSPRYKIIEKRQSVAFWCNPISGHATLYWYQQILGQGPKLLIQFQNNGVVDDSQLPKDRFSAERLKGVDSTLKIQPAKLEDSAVYLCASSFSGQFLDTQYFGPGTRLTVL.

The chain links TRBV6-5 to TRBJ1-2, with D tentatively TRBD1 (5 bases). Trimming left V 6 bases short and J 3 bases short, with 14 bases between. This CDR3 comprises 14 residues. CDR1 MNHEY and CDR2 SVGAGI come from the germline V gene. Here the CDR3 reads CASSPSGQYYGYTF. The CDR3 coding sequence is TGTGCCAGCAGCCCGTCGGGGCAGTACTATGGCTACACCTTC.

The CDR3 sequence: CASSMSSGFYNEQFF. CDR3 in DNA: TGTGCCAGTAGTATGTCTAGCGGATTCTACAATGAGCAGTTCTTC. This chain links TRBV19 with TRBJ2-1; 7 bases align to TRBD2. Germline V lookup: CDR1 LNHDA, CDR2 SQIVND (reference sequence). The V and J ends lost 3 bases and 3 bases, in that order; junction bases with no gene match: 5. The length of the CDR3 is 15 residues.

This rearrangement joins TRBV3-1 (or the pseudogene TRBV3-2) to TRBJ1-1, with D unclear. There are 14 residues in the CDR3. The ends were cut back, 4 bases at V and 5 bases at J, with 14 bases in the middle. CDR1 is LGHDT and CDR2 is YNNKEL in the germline V gene (reference sequence). CDR3 coding DNA: TGTGCCAGCAGCCTCGGACGCTCGGGGACTGAAGCTTTCTTT. This gives the protein CASSLGRSGTEAFF.

This clone has just one count. The chain joins TRBV2 to TRBJ1-2, with a weak D call TRBD1 (6 bases). The V and J ends lost 8 bases and 5 bases respectively, with 12 bases between them. This CDR3 is built from 12 residues. CDR1 and CDR2 from the germline V gene are SNHLY and FYNNEI. CDR3 bases: TGTGCCAGCCCGGGGGGCCGGTATGGCTACACCTTC. Translated: CASPGGRYGYTF. The entire variable domain, with the rest obtained from reference TRBV2 and TRBJ1-2, is as follows: EPEVTQTPSHQVTQMGQEVILRCVPISNHLYFYWYRQILGQKVEFLVSFYNNEISEKSEIFDDQFSVERPDGSNFTLKIRSTKLEDSAMYFCASPGGRYGYTFGSGTRLTVV.

The chain employs TRBV5-1 and TRBJ2-1, with a weak D call TRBD1 (8 bases). Germline values: CDR1 SGHRS, CDR2 YFSETQ. CDR3 length: 16 residues. Trimming shortened V by 2 bases and J by 6 bases, and 18 bases separated the two germline ends. CDR3 residues: CASSLRRQGRGNEQFF. CDR3 nucleotides: TGCGCCAGCAGCTTACGACGACAGGGGAGGGGCAATGAGCAGTTCTTC.

The chain uses TRBV29-1 and TRBJ2-5, with 8 bases that match TRBD1. The CDR3 covers 13 residues. The germline V gene has CDR1 SQVTM and CDR2 ANQGSEA. Losses at the gene ends were 8 bases for V and 10 bases for J; bases not matched to a gene: 15. CDR3: CSSRGGQGEVQYF. CDR3 in DNA: TGCAGCTCTAGGGGTGGACAGGGAGAGGTCCAGTACTTC. The full variable domain, its missing parts supplied by reference TRBV29-1 and TRBJ2-5, is SAVISQKPSRDICQRGTSLTIQCQVDSQVTMMFWYRQQPGQSLTLIATANQGSEATYESGFVIDKFPISRPNLTFSTLTVSNMSPEDSSIYLCSSRGGQGEVQYFGPGTRLLVL.

On this clone: One end of the junction fails to match germline, which may point to a read error. This chain joins TRBV2 and TRBJ1-5, with a tentative D call TRBD1 (6 bases). This CDR3 has 13 residues. Germline CDR1 is SNHLY and CDR2 is FYNNEI. The CDR3 DNA is TGTGCCAGCAGAGAAGGGGGGCGTCAGCCCCAGCATTTT. Translation gives CASREGGRQPQHF.

This clone was seen more than once but under ten times. The chain couples TRBV20-1 to TRBJ2-7; D possibly corresponds to TRBD2 (5 bases). Trimming shortened V by 6 bases and J by 3 bases, and 9 bases separated the two germline ends. The germline V gene has CDR1 DFQATT and CDR2 SNEGSKA (reference sequence). The CDR3 is 11 amino acids. CDR3 nucleotide sequence: TGCAGTGCAAACCGGGACTACGAGCAGTACTTC. This translates into CSANRDYEQYF.

The gene calls are TRBV7-2 and TRBJ1-1; maybe TRBD1 (5 bases). V lost 1 base to trimming and J lost 1 base, with 10 bases between them. The V gene's germline CDR1 is SGHTA and CDR2 FQGNSA. CDR3 size: 15 residues. The CDR3 bases are TGTGCCAGCAGCTTAGGACACGGGGGGAACACTGAAGCTTTCTTT. It codes for CASSLGHGGNTEAFF.

To note about this clone: The junction differs from germline at one of its ends, possibly a read error. The V call is TRBV2, the J call TRBJ1-2, with D hard to call. The CDR3 totals 14 residues. Germline V gene data show CDR1 as SNHLY and CDR2 as FYNNEI. The CDR3 here is CASREARINYGYTF. The CDR3 nucleotides are TGTGCCAGCAGAGAAGCGAGGATCAACTATGGCTACACCTTC.

The genes are TRBV5-4 and TRBJ2-2; D call uncertain. This CDR3 is 15 amino acids long. Germline CDR1 and CDR2: SGHNT and YYREEE (reference sequence). V was cut by 4 bases and J by 1 base, with 11 bases left in between. This CDR3 is CASSGQKVNTGELFF. The CDR3 DNA reads as TGTGCCAGCAGCGGGCAGAAAGTGAACACCGGGGAGCTGTTTTTT.

This clone was seen many times. This sequence joins TRBV6-1 and TRBJ2-7; TRBD2 might be the D (6 bases). Trimming pared 3 bases from V and 7 bases from J, leaving 19 bases between. The CDR3 spans 15 residues. CDR1 is MNHNS and CDR2 is SASEGT in the germline V gene. DNA for the CDR3: TGTGCCAGCAGTGATTCCGTCGCGGGGTTGGGGGAGCAGTACTTC. Its translation is CASSDSVAGLGEQYF.

The V gene is TRBV9, the J gene TRBJ2-1; perhaps TRBD2 as D (6 bases). This CDR3 spans 15 amino acids. Germline V gene sequence: CDR1 SGDLS, CDR2 YYNGEE. V was trimmed by 6 bases and J by 0 bases, leaving 13 bases between them. This chain's CDR3 is CASNERGNSYNEQFF. For the CDR3, the DNA is TGTGCCAGCAACGAACGGGGGAACTCCTACAATGAGCAGTTCTTC.

J is TRBJ1-4 and V is TRBV28, with D perhaps TRBD1 (5 bases). Looked up from germline, CDR1 is MDHEN and CDR2 is SYDVKM. Trimming cost V 2 bases and J 2 bases, with 12 bases left between them. The CDR3 is made up of 16 amino acids. The CDR3 DNA sequence: TGTGCCAGCAGTTTACCCACTCAGGGTACTAATGAAAAACTGTTTTTT. Amino acids: CASSLPTQGTNEKLFF.

The V call is TRBV7-9, the J call TRBJ2-7; D is perhaps TRBD1 (6 bases). The CDR3 extends over 16 amino acids. Trimming stripped 5 bases from V and 4 bases from J, with 21 bases between. Germline loops: CDR1 SEHNR, CDR2 FQNEAQ (reference sequence). CDR3 coding DNA: TGTGCCAGCAGCCCATTTCCGGACAGTTCGGGATACGAGCAGTACTTC. As protein: CASSPFPDSSGYEQYF.